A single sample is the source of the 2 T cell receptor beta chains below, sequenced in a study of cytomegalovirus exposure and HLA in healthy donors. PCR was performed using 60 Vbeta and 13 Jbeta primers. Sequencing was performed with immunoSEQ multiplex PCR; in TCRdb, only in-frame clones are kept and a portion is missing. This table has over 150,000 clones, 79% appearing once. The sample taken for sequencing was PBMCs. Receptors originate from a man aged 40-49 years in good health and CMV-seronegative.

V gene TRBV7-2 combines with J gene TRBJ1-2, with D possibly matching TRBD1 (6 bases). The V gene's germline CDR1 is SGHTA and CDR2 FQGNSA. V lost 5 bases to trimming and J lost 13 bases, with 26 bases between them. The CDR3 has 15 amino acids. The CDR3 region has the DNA TGTGCCAGCAGCGACACCGACCTTAAGACAGGTCGATCCACCTTC. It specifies CASSDTDLKTGRSTF. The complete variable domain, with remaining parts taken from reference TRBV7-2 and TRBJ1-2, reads GAGVSQSPSNKVTEKGKDVELRCDPISGHTALYWYRQSLGQGLEFLIYFQGNSAPDKSGLPSDRFSAERTGGSVSTLTIQRTQQEDSAVYLCASSDTDLKTGRSTFGSGTRLTVV.

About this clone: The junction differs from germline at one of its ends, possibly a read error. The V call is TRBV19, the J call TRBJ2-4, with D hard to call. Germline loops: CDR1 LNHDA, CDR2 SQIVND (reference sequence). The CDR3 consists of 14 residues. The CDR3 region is CASSMFGPINSQYF. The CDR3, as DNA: TGTGCCAGTAGTATGTTCGGCCCAATCAACAGTCAGTACTTC.